Following are 18 T cell receptor beta chains from one sample sequenced in a study of memory CD4+ T cells and cytomegalovirus serostatus. Single viable CD3+CD4+CD8-CD45RO+ cells were sorted as the memory CD4+ T cells. Data came from immunoSEQ multiplex PCR; TCRdb stores just in-frame clones and leaves some out. Found here are about 75,000 clones, roughly 78% of them singletons; the top ten hold 2.6%. The specimen was memory CD4+ T cells from blood. The source of these receptors is an adult in good health and CMV-seropositive.

This clone was counted between two and nine times. This sequence joins TRBV4-2 and TRBJ2-2; D may be TRBD1 or TRBD2 (5 bases each). Germline CDR1 and CDR2: LGHNA and YNFKEQ. The CDR3 runs to 15 residues. The germline V and J ends were trimmed by 7 bases and 3 bases, with 15 bases remaining between them. CDR3 loop: CASNMVGGYTGELFF. CDR3 nucleotides: TGTGCCAGCAACATGGTTGGGGGTTACACCGGGGAGCTGTTTTTT.

This clone was observed a single time. The J gene is TRBJ2-1, the V gene TRBV5-1; TRBD2 matches 10 bases. Germline-derived CDR1 and CDR2 are SGHRS and YFSETQ. The CDR3 totals 15 residues. V was pared by 1 base and J by 5 bases, with 3 bases of the junction left unmatched. CDR3 bases: TGCGCCAGCAGCTTGACTAGCGGGATGAACAATGAGCAGTTCTTC. Amino acids: CASSLTSGMNNEQFF.

The chain uses TRBV2 and TRBJ2-5, with 11 bases aligning to TRBD2. CDR1 and CDR2 from the germline V gene are SNHLY and FYNNEI. The CDR3 loop spans 18 amino acids. The trim removed 5 bases at V and 0 bases at J, leaving 11 bases unmatched. The CDR3 region has the DNA TGTGCCAGCAGTCTTGGGGCTAGCGGGAGGCCGTACCAAGAGACCCAGTACTTC. Its translation is CASSLGASGRPYQETQYF.

V is TRBV9 and J is TRBJ1-3, with a possible D match to TRBD1 (5 bases). Trimming took 5 bases from V and 4 from J, leaving 16 bases between them. Germline CDR1 and CDR2: SGDLS and YYNGEE. The CDR3 has 15 residues. This chain's CDR3 is CASRQNPGRGNTIYF. The CDR3 nucleotides read TGTGCCAGCAGACAAAACCCGGGACGGGGAAACACCATATATTTT.

The J gene is TRBJ2-2, the V gene TRBV10-2; no reliable D call. CDR3 size: 12 residues. With 6 bases removed from V and 3 bases from J, the gap between germline ends came to 5 bases. The germline V gene encodes CDR1 WSHSY and CDR2 SAAADI. Here the CDR3 DNA reads TGCGCCAGCAGACGAGACACCGGGGAGCTGTTTTTT. Protein: CASRRDTGELFF.

This chain uses TRBV7-2 with TRBJ2-3, with D hard to call. V was pared by 10 bases and J by 5 bases, with 10 bases between. CDR1 is SGHTA, CDR2 FQGNSA, per germline. The CDR3 loop spans 11 amino acids. The CDR3 sequence is CAKAIGDTQYF. DNA for the CDR3: TGTGCCAAAGCCATAGGAGATACGCAGTATTTT.

This clone appeared many times. CDR3 sequence reads: CASSFPRQSNNEKLFF. The DNA of the CDR3 is TGTGCCAGCAGCTTCCCACGACAGTCTAATAATGAAAAACTGTTTTTT. The chain links TRBV11-2 to TRBJ1-4, with D perhaps TRBD1 (5 bases). The germline CDR1 and CDR2 sequences are SGHAT and FQNNGV. This CDR3 spans 16 amino acids. V was clipped by 3 bases and J by 4 bases, with 15 bases between them.

V usage is TRBV11-2 and J usage is TRBJ1-4, with D possibly matching TRBD1 (6 bases). V lost 5 bases and J 5 bases, leaving 18 bases between the germline ends. CDR3 length equals 16 residues. Germline values: CDR1 SGHAT, CDR2 FQNNGV. CDR3: CASSPLGGQGNEKLFF. CDR3 in DNA: TGTGCCAGCAGCCCCCTAGGGGGGCAGGGGAATGAAAAACTGTTTTTT.

The J gene is TRBJ1-1, the V gene TRBV10-2, with 11 nucleotides matching TRBD1. Trimming at V came to 6 bases and at J to 3 bases, leaving 6 bases not matched to a gene. Germline V CDR1 and CDR2: WSHSY, SAAADI. The CDR3 extends over 15 amino acids. The CDR3, as DNA: TGCGCCAGCAGAGGGACAGGGGGATTTGACACTGAAGCTTTCTTT. Translating gives CASRGTGGFDTEAFF.

The gene calls are TRBV5-1 and TRBJ1-1, with D hard to call. Per germline, CDR1 SGHRS and CDR2 YFSETQ. Trimming shortened V by 0 bases and J by 8 bases, and 11 bases separated the two germline ends. The CDR3 is made up of 13 amino acids. The CDR3 reads CASSLEMAREAFF. The CDR3 nucleotides read TGCGCCAGCAGCTTGGAGATGGCCCGGGAAGCTTTCTTT.

In the case of this clone: One end of the junction does not line up with germline, which may come from a read error. CDR3 residues: CASSNQEQVLDF. The CDR3 coding sequence is TGTGCCAGCAGCAACCAAGAACAGGTCTTGGATTTT. The V and J genes are TRBV28 and TRBJ1-5, with a tentative D call TRBD1 (5 bases). CDR1 and CDR2 (germline): MDHEN, SYDVKM. The length of the CDR3 is 12 residues.

The gene calls are TRBV28 and TRBJ2-5, with TRBD1 identical over 8 bases. Germline trimming cut 5 bases from V and 5 bases from J; bases unmatched to any gene: 7. The V gene's germline CDR1 is MDHEN and CDR2 SYDVKM. The CDR3 is 14 amino acids. For the CDR3, the DNA is TGTGCCAGCAGTCTCTGGACAGGGATGGAGACCCAGTACTTC. Translated: CASSLWTGMETQYF.

The chain uses TRBV7-6 and TRBJ2-1; possibly TRBD2 for D (6 bases). CDR3 length: 14 residues. The V gene's germline CDR1 is SGHVS and CDR2 FNYEAQ. V was clipped by 2 bases and J by 8 bases, with 13 bases between them. Here the CDR3 reads CASSLFRRVDEQFF. The CDR3 DNA sequence: TGTGCCAGCAGCTTATTCCGGAGGGTAGATGAGCAGTTCTTC.

The chain joins TRBV7-9 to TRBJ1-5, with a tentative D call TRBD1 (5 bases). There are 14 residues in the CDR3. V was shortened by 5 bases and J by 5 bases, with 13 bases between the two germline ends. Germline values: CDR1 SEHNR, CDR2 FQNEAQ (reference sequence). The CDR3 DNA follows: TGTGCCAGCAGCCGCACGGGGGGGGATCAGCCCCAGCATTTT. Translating it yields CASSRTGGDQPQHF.

The chain recombines TRBV11-2 with TRBJ1-1; TRBD1 might be the D (5 bases). The CDR3 has 12 amino acids. The V end was cut by 3 bases, the J end by 7 bases, with 9 bases between. Germline V gene data show CDR1 as SGHAT and CDR2 as FQNNGV. This CDR3 is CASSFDSNEAFF. CDR3 coding DNA: TGTGCCAGCAGCTTTGACAGCAATGAAGCTTTCTTT.

The rearrangement links TRBV5-1 to TRBJ1-2; 11 nucleotides agree with TRBD1. The CDR3 extends over 18 amino acids. Germline CDR1 SGHRS, CDR2 YFSETQ. The trim removed 0 bases at V and 0 bases at J, leaving 7 bases unmatched. The CDR3 region has the DNA TGCGCCAGCAGCTTGGCCCAGGACAGGGGGCCCGCTAACTATGGCTACACCTTC. It translates to CASSLAQDRGPANYGYTF.

This clone was counted only a few times. DNA for the CDR3: TGCGCCAGCAGACTACAGGGATTGGGGGCCAACGTCCTGACTTTC. Protein product: CASRLQGLGANVLTF. The J gene is TRBJ2-6, the V gene TRBV5-1, with a weak D call TRBD1 (6 bases). The ends were cut back, 5 bases at V and 4 bases at J, with 13 bases in the middle. The CDR3 runs to 15 residues. Germline V gene lookup returns CDR1 SGHRS and CDR2 YFSETQ. The variable domain in full, completed from reference TRBV5-1 and TRBJ2-6, reads KAGVTQTPRYLIKTRGQQVTLSCSPISGHRSVSWYQQTPGQGLQFLFEYFSETQRNKGNFPGRFSGRQFSNSRSEMNVSTLELGDSALYLCASRLQGLGANVLTFGAGSRLTVL.

This chain joins TRBV11-2 and TRBJ2-4; TRBD2 is a possible D gene (5 bases). Germline-derived CDR1 and CDR2 are SGHAT and FQNNGV. The CDR3 has 13 amino acids. V was trimmed by 5 bases and J by 8 bases, leaving 13 bases between them. For the CDR3, the DNA is TGTGCCAGCAGCCCCAGGCCCGGGGACATTCAGTACTTC. Protein product: CASSPRPGDIQYF. Drawing the rest from reference TRBV11-2 and TRBJ2-4, the complete variable domain is EAGVAQSPRYKIIEKRQSVAFWCNPISGHATLYWYQQILGQGPKLLIQFQNNGVVDDSQLPKDRFSAERLKGVDSTLKIQPAKLEDSAVYLCASSPRPGDIQYFGAGTRLSVL.